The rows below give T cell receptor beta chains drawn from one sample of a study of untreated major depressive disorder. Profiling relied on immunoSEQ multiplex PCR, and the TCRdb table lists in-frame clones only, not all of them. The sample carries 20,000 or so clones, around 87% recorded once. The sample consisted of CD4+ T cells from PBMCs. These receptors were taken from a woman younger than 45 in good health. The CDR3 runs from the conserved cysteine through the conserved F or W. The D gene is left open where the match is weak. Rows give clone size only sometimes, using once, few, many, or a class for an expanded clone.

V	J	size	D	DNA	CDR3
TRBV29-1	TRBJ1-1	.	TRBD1	TGCAGCGTTAATACAGGGGGCACCACTGAAGCTTTCTTT	CSVNTGGTTEAFF
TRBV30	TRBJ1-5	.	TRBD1	TGTGCCTGGACAGGGACAGCCGATCAGCCCCAGCATTTT	CAWTGTADQPQHF
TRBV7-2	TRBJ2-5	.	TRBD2	TGTGCCAGCAGCTCGGGACTAGCGGGGCGGGAGACCCAGTACTTC	CASSSGLAGRETQYF
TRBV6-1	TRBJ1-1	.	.	TGTGCCAGCAGTGAAAGGAGGGGGGTCGGAACTGAAGCTTTCTTT	CASSERRGVGTEAFF
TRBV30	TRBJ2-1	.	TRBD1	TGTGCCTGGATCGCAGGGGGCAATGAGCAGTTCTTC	CAWIAGGNEQFF
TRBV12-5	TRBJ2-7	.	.	TGTGCTAGTGGTTTCGGACGGAACTACGAGCAGTACTTC	CASGFGRNYEQYF
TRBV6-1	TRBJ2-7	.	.	TGTGCCAGCAGTGAATGGGGTCCCTCCTACGAGCAGTACTTC	CASSEWGPSYEQYF
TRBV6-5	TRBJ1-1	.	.	TGTGCCAGCAGTTACGGGCCAGTCGCTTTCTTT	CASSYGPVAFF
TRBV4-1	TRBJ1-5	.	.	TGCGCCAGCAGCCAAGACCGACAGCACAATCAGCCCCAGCATTTT	CASSQDRQHNQPQHF
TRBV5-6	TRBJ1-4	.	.	TGTGCCAGCAGCTTGTTGGGAATGAGTGAGAAAAAACTGTTTTTT	CASSLLGMSEKKLFF
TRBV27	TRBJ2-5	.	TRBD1	TGTGCCAGCAGTTCATGGGGGACAGGGCAAGAGACCCAGTACTTC	CASSSWGTGQETQYF
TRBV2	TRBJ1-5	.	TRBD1	TGTGCCAGCAGCGGGACAGGAGGCAATCAGCCCCAGCATTTT	CASSGTGGNQPQHF
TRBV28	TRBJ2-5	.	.	TGTGCCAGCAGTTTCGAGACGGTACAAGAGACCCAGTACTTC	CASSFETVQETQYF
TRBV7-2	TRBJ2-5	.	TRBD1	TGTGCCAGCAGCTTAAGGGGGCTGGGGAGCTTCCAAGAGACCCAGTACTTC	CASSLRGLGSFQETQYF
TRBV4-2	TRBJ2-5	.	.	TGTGCCAGCAGCCGGTACCAAGAGACCCAGTACTTC	CASSRYQETQYF
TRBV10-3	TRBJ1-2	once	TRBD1	TGTGCCATCAGCCCAGGGCAGGGGGCTACTAACTATGGCTACACCTTC	CAISPGQGATNYGYTF
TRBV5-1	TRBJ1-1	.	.	TGCGCCAGCAGCGCGTCAGGGAACACAAGAGGCGGCACTGAAGCTTTCTTT	CASSASGNTRGGTEAFF
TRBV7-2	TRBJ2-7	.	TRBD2	TGTGCCAGCAGCCCCGGGGGTAGCGGGGGGTACGAGCAGTACTTC	CASSPGGSGGYEQYF
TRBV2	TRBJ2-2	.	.	TGTGCCAGCTCCCCTAGCGAGAACACCGGGGAGCTGTTTTTT	CASSPSENTGELFF
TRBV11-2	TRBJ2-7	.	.	TGTGCCAGCAGCTTAGATGCCCAGTCCCGGTACGAGCAGTACTTC	CASSLDAQSRYEQYF
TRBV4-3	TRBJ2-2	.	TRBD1	TGCGCCAGCAGCCGACAGGGTAGAGCCGGGGAGCTGTTTTTT	CASSRQGRAGELFF
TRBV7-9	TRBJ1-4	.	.	TGTGCCAGCAGCTCAACTAATGAAAAACTGTTTTTT	CASSSTNEKLFF
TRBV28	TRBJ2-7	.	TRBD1	TGTGCCAGCAGTCGACCGGGACAGGGGTTCTCCGAGCAGTACTTC	CASSRPGQGFSEQYF
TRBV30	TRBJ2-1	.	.	TGTGCCTGGAGCGAGGGGCCCTCACTATACAATGAGCAGTTCTTC	CAWSEGPSLYNEQFF
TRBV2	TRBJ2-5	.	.	TGTGCCAGCAGATCTGACGCAGCTGAGGCGGGAAAAGAGACCCAGTACTTC	CASRSDAAEAGKETQYF
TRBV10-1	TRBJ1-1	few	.	TGCGCCAGCAAGGACACTGAAGCTTTCTTT	CASKDTEAFF
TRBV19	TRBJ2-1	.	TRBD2	TGTGCCAGTAGTATAACTAGCGTCTACAATGAGCAGTTCTTC	CASSITSVYNEQFF
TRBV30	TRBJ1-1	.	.	TGTGCCTGGAGCGATAATAGGTACACTGAAGCTTTCTTT	CAWSDNRYTEAFF
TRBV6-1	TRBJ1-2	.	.	TGTGCCAGCAGTGAAAGGACCTTCGGCTATGGCTACACCTTC	CASSERTFGYGYTF
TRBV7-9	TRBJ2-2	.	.	TGTGCCAGCAGCCAGGTCACCGGGGAGCTGTTTTTT	CASSQVTGELFF
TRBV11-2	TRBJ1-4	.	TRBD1	TGTGCCAGCAGCCCGGGGACAGGTTCCCTCCGGTCTGAAAAACTGTTTTTT	CASSPGTGSLRSEKLFF
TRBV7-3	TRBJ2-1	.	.	TGTGCCAGCAGCTTAGGAGGGCCTGGGGCCAATGAGCAGTTCTTC	CASSLGGPGANEQFF
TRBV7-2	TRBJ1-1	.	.	TGTGCCAGCAGCTTACAGAACACTGAAGCTTTCTTT	CASSLQNTEAFF
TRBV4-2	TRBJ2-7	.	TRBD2	TGTGCCAGCTCTCTCCGGGGGGGGGACGAGCAGTACTTC	CASSLRGGDEQYF
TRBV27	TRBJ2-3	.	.	TGTGCCAGCAGTTTAGGAGGGGCCGGCACAGATACGCAGTATTTT	CASSLGGAGTDTQYF
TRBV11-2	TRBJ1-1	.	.	TGTGCCAGCAGCTTAGGACTTGGAACCATGAACACTGAAGCTTTCTTT	CASSLGLGTMNTEAFF
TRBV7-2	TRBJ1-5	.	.	TGTGCCAGCAGCTTATCAAGCCCCAATCAGCCCCAGCATTTT	CASSLSSPNQPQHF
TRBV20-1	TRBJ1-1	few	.	TGCAGTGGAGGGAGGGGGACTGAAGCTTTCTTT	CSGGRGTEAFF
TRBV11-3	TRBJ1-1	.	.	TGTGCCAGCAGCTTGATGTGGAACACTGAAGCTTTCTTT	CASSLMWNTEAFF
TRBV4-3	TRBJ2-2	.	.	TGCGCCAGCAGCCAACGTAACACCGGGGAGCTGTTTTTT	CASSQRNTGELFF
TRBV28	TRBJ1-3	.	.	TGTGCCAGCAGTTTATCCGGCAGCTCTGGAAACACCATATATTTT	CASSLSGSSGNTIYF